The TCR beta chain under discussion was sequenced for a study of shared clonotypes between healthy human individuals. Study at large: The composition of the donors was a couple of women and a few men aged 18 to 49.

The authors divided CD4+ cells into CD45RA+ naive and CD45RA-negative memory subsets. Comments on this clone: The antigen is not known.

Study-wide results and limits: Researchers sampled blood only, noting tissue repertoires likely differ.

Investigators spread the genomic DNA of each subset evenly over several immunoSEQ plates. Assay: immunoSEQ multiplex PCR; the TCRdb copy retains only in-frame clones and omits some. The repertoire holds approximately 1.4 million clones, with roughly 98% as singletons. V dropped 8 bases and J dropped 1 base, with 14 bases sitting between them. This CDR3 region has 14 residues. CDR1 and CDR2 (germline): MDHEN, SYDVKM. The genes are TRBV28 and TRBJ2-5; D possibly uses TRBD1 or TRBD2 (5 bases each). The TCR comes from a man younger than 40 in good health. Sequenced input: naive CD4+ T cells sorted from blood. Subset specified: CD45RA+ positively selected. In nucleotides, the CDR3 is TGTGCCAGCCGTACCGGGACCATCCAAGAGACCCAGTACTTC. Amino acid sequence: CASRTGTIQETQYF.